The rows below give T cell receptor beta chains drawn from one sample of a study of read filtering for tumor transcriptome and immune sequencing. TCRdb reanalysed the reads using MiXCR and keeps one entry per CDR3 protein. The repertoire holds around 130,000 distinct CDR3 sequences, with about 12% as singletons. Sequenced: a population of CD138-negative cells sorted from bone marrow. The source of these receptors is a donor at least 40 years old with multiple myeloma. Both conserved end residues are part of each CDR3. D genes are given only for firm matches. Clone size is not always given. Where it is, it says once, few, many or a class for expanded clones.

-	TRBD1	TRBV9	TRBJ2-5	TGTGCCAGCAGTTCCATGACAGGGGGACGGGAGACCCAGTACTTC	CASSSMTGGRETQYF
many	-	TRBV2	TRBJ1-5	TGTGCCAGCAGTGACTTCCGTAATCAGCCCCAGCATTTT	CASSDFRNQPQHF
-	-	TRBV7-9	TRBJ1-3	TGTGCCAGCAGCCTGTCTGGAAACACCATATATTTT	CASSLSGNTIYF
many	-	TRBV20-1	TRBJ1-1	TGCAGTGCTAAGGACAGCAAAAAATCGAACACTGAAGCTTTCTTT	CSAKDSKKSNTEAFF
many	TRBD1	TRBV24-1	TRBJ2-3	TGTGCCACCAGTGATAAATACACAGGGGGCACGCAGTATTTT	CATSDKYTGGTQYF
many	-	TRBV6-6	TRBJ2-3	TGTGCCAGCAGGATCACAGATACGCAGTATTTT	CASRITDTQYF
many	TRBD1	TRBV4-3	TRBJ2-1	TGCGCCAGCAGCCAAGAAGGGACAGGGGTCTCCTACAATGAGCAGTTCTTC	CASSQEGTGVSYNEQFF
many	-	TRBV10-3	TRBJ2-1	TGTGCCATCAGTGTTGATCTGAGCTCCTACAATGAGCAGTTCTTC	CAISVDLSSYNEQFF
many	-	TRBV5-1	TRBJ1-1	TGCGCCAGCAGACCGGAAGGAGGCGGAGGAGTCACTGAAGCTTTCTTT	CASRPEGGGGVTEAFF
many	TRBD2	TRBV29-1	TRBJ2-1	TGCAGCGTCGCCGGGACTAGCGGGAATAAGAGCTCCTACAATGAGCAGTTCTTC	CSVAGTSGNKSSYNEQFF
many	-	TRBV5-1	TRBJ2-2	TGCGCCAGCAGCTTGATTCACGACACCGGGGAGCTGTTTTTT	CASSLIHDTGELFF
many	TRBD1	TRBV12-3/TRBV12-4	TRBJ2-5	TGTGCCAGCAGTTTCGGGCAGGGGGCTGGTGAGACCCAGTACTTC	CASSFGQGAGETQYF
many	-	TRBV20-1	TRBJ2-3	TGCAGTGCTTCCCGGAGGGGGGTCGGCACAGATACGCAGTATTTT	CSASRRGVGTDTQYF
-	-	TRBV20-1	TRBJ2-5	TGCAGTGCGATGGCCCGGGAGACCCAGTACTTC	CSAMARETQYF
many	TRBD2	TRBV11-2	TRBJ2-1	TGTGCCAGCAGTTCAACCGGGACTAGAGGTCTGGGTGAGCAGTTCTTC	CASSSTGTRGLGEQFF
many	TRBD2	TRBV19	TRBJ2-7	TGTGCCAGTAGGGGGCGGGGCGGGGGAACCTACGAGCAGTACTTC	CASRGRGGGTYEQYF
-	-	TRBV7-9	TRBJ1-2	TGTGCCAGCAGCTTGGTAGGCAGCCTAGCCGGAGTCTATGGCTACACCTTC	CASSLVGSLAGVYGYTF
many	TRBD2	TRBV10-3	TRBJ2-3	TGTGCCATCAGCTGGACTAGCGGGAATGGGGATACGCAGTATTTT	CAISWTSGNGDTQYF